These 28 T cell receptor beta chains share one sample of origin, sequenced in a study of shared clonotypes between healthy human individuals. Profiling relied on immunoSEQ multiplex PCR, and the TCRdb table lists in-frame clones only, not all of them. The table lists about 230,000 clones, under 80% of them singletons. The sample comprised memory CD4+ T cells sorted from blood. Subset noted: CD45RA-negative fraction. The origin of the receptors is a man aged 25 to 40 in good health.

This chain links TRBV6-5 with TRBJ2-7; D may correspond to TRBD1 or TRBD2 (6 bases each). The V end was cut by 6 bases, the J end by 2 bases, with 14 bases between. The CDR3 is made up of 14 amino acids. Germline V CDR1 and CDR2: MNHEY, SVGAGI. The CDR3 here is CASRPSGGPYEQYF. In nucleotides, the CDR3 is TGTGCCAGCAGGCCCTCCGGGGGCCCCTACGAGCAGTACTTC.

The chain's CDR3 is CASSVGTSGSGGQETQYF. The CDR3 DNA reads TGTGCCAGCAGCGTCGGGACTAGCGGGAGTGGAGGGCAAGAGACCCAGTACTTC. This chain links TRBV9 with TRBJ2-5; the match to TRBD2 covers 14 bases. V lost 2 bases to trimming and J lost 2 bases; unmatched junction nucleotides: 8. There are 18 residues in the CDR3. CDR1 is SGDLS and CDR2 is YYNGEE in the germline V gene.

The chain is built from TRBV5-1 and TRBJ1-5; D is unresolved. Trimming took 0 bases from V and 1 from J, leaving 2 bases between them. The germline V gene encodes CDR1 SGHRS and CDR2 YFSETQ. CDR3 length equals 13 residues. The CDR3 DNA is TGCGCCAGCAGCTTGGAGAGCAATCAGCCCCAGCATTTT. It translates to CASSLESNQPQHF.

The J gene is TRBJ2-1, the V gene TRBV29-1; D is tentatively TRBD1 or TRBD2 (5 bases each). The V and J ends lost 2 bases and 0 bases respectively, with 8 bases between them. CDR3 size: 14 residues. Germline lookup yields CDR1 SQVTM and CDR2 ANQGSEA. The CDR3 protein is CSVERDPSYNEQFF. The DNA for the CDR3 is TGCAGCGTTGAAAGGGACCCCTCCTACAATGAGCAGTTCTTC.

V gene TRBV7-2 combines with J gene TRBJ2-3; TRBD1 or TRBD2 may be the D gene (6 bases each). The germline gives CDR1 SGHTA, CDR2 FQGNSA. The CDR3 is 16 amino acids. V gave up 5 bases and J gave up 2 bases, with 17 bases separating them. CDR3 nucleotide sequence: TGTGCCAGCAGCGCGGATCAGGGGACTTACACAGATACGCAGTATTTT. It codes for CASSADQGTYTDTQYF.

The DNA of the CDR3 is TGTGCCAGCAGGGCCCACTATGGCTACACCTTC. It codes for CASRAHYGYTF. The chain carries TRBV28 and TRBJ1-2; D not certain. The CDR3 is 11 residues long. V lost 6 bases, J lost 3 bases, and 5 bases lay in between. Germline loops: CDR1 MDHEN, CDR2 SYDVKM.

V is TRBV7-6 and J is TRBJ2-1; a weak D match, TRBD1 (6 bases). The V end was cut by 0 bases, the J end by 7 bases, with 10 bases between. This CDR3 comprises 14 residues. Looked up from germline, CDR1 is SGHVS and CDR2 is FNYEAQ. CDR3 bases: TGTGCCAGCAGCTTAGCTCTACAGGGTAATGAGCAGTTCTTC. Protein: CASSLALQGNEQFF.

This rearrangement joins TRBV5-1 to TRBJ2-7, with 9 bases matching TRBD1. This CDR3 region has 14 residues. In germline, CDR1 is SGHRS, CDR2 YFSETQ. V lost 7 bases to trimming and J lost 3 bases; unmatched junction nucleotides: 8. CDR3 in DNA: TGCGCCAGCTCGGACAGGGGAGCCATCTACGAGCAGTACTTC. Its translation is CASSDRGAIYEQYF.

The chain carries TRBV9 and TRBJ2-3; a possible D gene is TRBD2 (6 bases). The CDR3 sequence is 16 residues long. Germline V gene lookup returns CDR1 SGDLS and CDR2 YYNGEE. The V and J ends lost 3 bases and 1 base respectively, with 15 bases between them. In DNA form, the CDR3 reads TGTGCCAGCAGCGGGGTTTGGGGCGGGGGCACAGATACGCAGTATTTT. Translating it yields CASSGVWGGGTDTQYF.

The CDR3 protein is CASSLDLRGTDEQFF. The CDR3 DNA reads TGTGCCAGCAGCTTAGATCTCCGGGGGACCGATGAGCAGTTCTTC. The chain links TRBV11-3 to TRBJ2-1; weak D call: TRBD2 (6 bases). V was shortened by 0 bases and J by 8 bases, with 14 bases between the two germline ends. The CDR3 covers 15 residues. CDR1 SGHNT and CDR2 YENEEA come from the germline V gene.

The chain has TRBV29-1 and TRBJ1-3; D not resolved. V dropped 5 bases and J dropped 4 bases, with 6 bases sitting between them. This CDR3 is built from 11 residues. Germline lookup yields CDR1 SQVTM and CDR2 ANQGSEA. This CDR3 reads CSVKTGNTIYF. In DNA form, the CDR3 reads TGCAGCGTTAAGACGGGAAACACCATATATTTT.

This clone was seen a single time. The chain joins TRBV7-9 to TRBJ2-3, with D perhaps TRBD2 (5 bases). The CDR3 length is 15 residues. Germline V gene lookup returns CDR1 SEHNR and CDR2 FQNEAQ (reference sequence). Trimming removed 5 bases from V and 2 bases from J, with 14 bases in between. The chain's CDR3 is CASSPRGDYTDTQYF. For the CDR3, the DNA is TGTGCCAGCAGCCCCCGCGGAGACTACACAGATACGCAGTATTTT.

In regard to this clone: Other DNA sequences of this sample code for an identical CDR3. The DNA of the CDR3 is TGTGCCAGCAGTGAAGGGGGCAATCAGCCCCAGCATTTT. Encoded protein: CASSEGGNQPQHF. This chain uses TRBV2 with TRBJ1-5; D gene unclear. CDR1 is SNHLY and CDR2 is FYNNEI in the germline V gene. The CDR3 has 13 amino acids. The ends were cut back, 1 base at V and 2 bases at J, with 3 bases in the middle.

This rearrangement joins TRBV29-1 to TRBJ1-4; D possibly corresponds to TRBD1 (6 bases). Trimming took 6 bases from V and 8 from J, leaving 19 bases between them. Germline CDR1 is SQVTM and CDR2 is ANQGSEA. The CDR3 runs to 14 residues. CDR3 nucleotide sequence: TGCAGCGTACTACCGGGGGGGCTTGGAGAAAAACTGTTTTTT. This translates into CSVLPGGLGEKLFF.

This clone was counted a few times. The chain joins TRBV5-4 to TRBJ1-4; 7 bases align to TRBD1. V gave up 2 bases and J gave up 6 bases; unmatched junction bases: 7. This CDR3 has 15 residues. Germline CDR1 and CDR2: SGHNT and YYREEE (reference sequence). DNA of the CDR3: TGTGCCAGCAGCTTTAGAGGCAGGGGGGATGAAAAACTGTTTTTT. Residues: CASSFRGRGDEKLFF.

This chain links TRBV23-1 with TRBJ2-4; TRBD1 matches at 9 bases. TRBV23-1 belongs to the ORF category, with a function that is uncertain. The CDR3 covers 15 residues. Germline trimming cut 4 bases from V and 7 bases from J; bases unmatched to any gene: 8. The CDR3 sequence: CASSPPGQGHNIQYF. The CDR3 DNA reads TGCGCCAGCAGTCCCCCGGGACAGGGACATAACATTCAGTACTTC.

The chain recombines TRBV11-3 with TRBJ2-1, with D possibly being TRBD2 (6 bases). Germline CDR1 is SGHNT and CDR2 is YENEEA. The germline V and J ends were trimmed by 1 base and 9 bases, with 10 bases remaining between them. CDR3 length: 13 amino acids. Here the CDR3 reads CASSLVGGSEQFF. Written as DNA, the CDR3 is TGTGCCAGCAGCTTAGTCGGGGGAAGTGAGCAGTTCTTC. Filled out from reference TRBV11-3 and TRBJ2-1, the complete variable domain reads EAGVVQSPRYKIIEKKQPVAFWCNPISGHNTLYWYLQNLGQGPELLIRYENEEAVDDSQLPKDRFSAERLKGVDSTLKIQPAELGDSAVYLCASSLVGGSEQFFGPGTRLTVL.

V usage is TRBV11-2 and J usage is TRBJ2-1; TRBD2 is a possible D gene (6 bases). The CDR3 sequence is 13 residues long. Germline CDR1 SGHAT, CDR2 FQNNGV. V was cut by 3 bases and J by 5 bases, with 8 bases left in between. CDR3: CASSLGRNNEQFF. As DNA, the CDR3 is TGTGCCAGCAGCTTGGGGAGGAACAATGAGCAGTTCTTC.

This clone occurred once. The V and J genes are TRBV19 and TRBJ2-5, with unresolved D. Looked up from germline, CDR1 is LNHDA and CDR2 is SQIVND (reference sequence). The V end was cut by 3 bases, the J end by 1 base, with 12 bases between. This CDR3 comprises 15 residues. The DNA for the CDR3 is TGTGCCAGTAGTATTAATGGCAGGATCCAAGAGACCCAGTACTTC. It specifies CASSINGRIQETQYF.

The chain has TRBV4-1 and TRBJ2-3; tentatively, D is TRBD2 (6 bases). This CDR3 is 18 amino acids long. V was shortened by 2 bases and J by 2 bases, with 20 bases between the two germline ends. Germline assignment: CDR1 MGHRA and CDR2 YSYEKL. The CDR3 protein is CASSQLDMVPGVTDTQYF. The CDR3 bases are TGCGCCAGCAGCCAACTCGATATGGTACCGGGAGTCACAGATACGCAGTATTTT.

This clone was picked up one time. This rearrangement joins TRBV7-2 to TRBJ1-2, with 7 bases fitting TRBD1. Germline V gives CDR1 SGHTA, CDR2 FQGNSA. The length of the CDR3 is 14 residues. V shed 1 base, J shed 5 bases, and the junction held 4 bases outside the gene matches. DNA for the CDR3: TGTGCCAGCAGCTTAGTGCAGGGGGATTATGGCTACACCTTC. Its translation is CASSLVQGDYGYTF.

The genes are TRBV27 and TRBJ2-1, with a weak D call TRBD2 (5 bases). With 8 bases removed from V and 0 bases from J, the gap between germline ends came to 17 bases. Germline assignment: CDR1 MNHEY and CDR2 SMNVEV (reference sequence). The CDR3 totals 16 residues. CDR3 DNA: TGTGCCAGCGCCCCCAGCGCGGGTAGCTCCTACAATGAGCAGTTCTTC. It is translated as CASAPSAGSSYNEQFF.

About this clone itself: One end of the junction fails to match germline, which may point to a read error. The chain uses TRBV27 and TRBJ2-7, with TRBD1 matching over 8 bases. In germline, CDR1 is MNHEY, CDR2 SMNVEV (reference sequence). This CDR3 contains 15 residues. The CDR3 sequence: CARSQGAPGPYEQYF. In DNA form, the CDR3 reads TGTGCCCGCAGTCAGGGGGCCCCGGGGCCCTACGAGCAGTACTTC.

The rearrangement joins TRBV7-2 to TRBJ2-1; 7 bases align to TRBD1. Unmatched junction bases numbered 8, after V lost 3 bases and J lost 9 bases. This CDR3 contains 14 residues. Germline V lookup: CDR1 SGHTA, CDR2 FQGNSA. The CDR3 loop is CASSFLGQSSEQFF. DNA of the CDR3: TGTGCCAGCAGCTTCCTGGGACAGTCGAGTGAGCAGTTCTTC.

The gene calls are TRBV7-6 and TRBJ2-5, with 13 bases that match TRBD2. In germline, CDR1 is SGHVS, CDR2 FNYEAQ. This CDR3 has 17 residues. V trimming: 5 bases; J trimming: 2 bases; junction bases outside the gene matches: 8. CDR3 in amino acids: CASSPGILAGGQETQYF. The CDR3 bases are TGTGCCAGCAGCCCGGGGATACTAGCGGGAGGGCAAGAGACCCAGTACTTC.

This CDR3 reads CASSLSGAVGYTF. CDR3 coding DNA: TGTGCCAGCAGTTTAAGCGGGGCGGTTGGCTACACCTTC. The chain carries TRBV28 and TRBJ1-2; D possibly corresponds to TRBD1 (5 bases). The germline gives CDR1 MDHEN, CDR2 SYDVKM. The germline V and J ends were trimmed by 2 bases and 7 bases, with 11 bases remaining between them. This CDR3 is built from 13 residues.

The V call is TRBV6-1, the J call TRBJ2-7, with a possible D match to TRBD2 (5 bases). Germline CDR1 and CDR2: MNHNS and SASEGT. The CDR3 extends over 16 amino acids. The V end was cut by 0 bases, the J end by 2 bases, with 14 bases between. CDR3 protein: CASSEAPSFNAYEQYF. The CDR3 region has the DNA TGTGCCAGCAGTGAAGCACCTAGCTTTAACGCCTACGAGCAGTACTTC.

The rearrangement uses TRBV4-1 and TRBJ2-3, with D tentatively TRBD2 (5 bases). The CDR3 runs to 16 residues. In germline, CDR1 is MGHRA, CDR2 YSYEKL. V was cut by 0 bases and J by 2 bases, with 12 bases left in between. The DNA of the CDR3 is TGCGCCAGCAGCCAAGAATTAGCGCCTCTCACAGATACGCAGTATTTT. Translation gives CASSQELAPLTDTQYF.